Listed here is a single T cell receptor (beta chain). This entry comes from a study of blood T cell repertoires in COVID-19. Looking at the study overall: Among Cohort 3 donors, those recovered had two negative PCRs, clearance, or symptom resolution. PBMCs, B-cell-depleted T cells, or T cells were the source of the cDNA or gDNA that made up the material.

The CDR3 has 17 residues. Per germline, CDR1 MNHEY and CDR2 SMNVEV (reference sequence). The J segment lost 1 base and the V segment lost 4 bases, leaving 8 bases of the junction unmatched. Source study methods: Amplification of reference gene primers was used by the study to estimate nucleated cell counts. Data came from immunoSEQ multiplex PCR; TCRdb stores just in-frame clones and leaves some out. That table supplies the V and J calls and clone size; D and trimming were determined from the DNA. The sample records roughly 150,000 clones, around 80% being singletons. Sequencing was carried out using PBMCs or T cells enriched from blood (not recorded which). The chain uses TRBV27 and TRBJ2-1, with TRBD2 matching over 9 bases. The clonotype originates from a woman between 65 and 79 years old in a cohort exposed to, infected with or recovered from COVID-19 (not recorded which). The DNA of the CDR3 is TGTGCCAGCAGTTATATGTTGGCGGGAGGGTCCTACAATGAGCAGTTCTTC. It specifies CASSYMLAGGSYNEQFF.